This T cell receptor (beta chain) is from a study of a mutant IDH1 vaccine in newly diagnosed glioma. Worth noting for this clone: Its antigen is still unknown.

Time point described: week 23, last vaccination. Every vaccination contained 300 ug of the mutant IDH1 20-mer peptide and was paired with topical imiquimod. CDR3 length: 15 amino acids. V lost 1 base and J 3 bases, leaving 10 bases between the germline ends. From germline, CDR1 is SNHLY and CDR2 FYNNEI. Repertoires were generated with immunoSEQ multiplex PCR, while TCRdb's copy carries only in-frame clones and drops some. The sample records roughly 60,000 clones, roughly 84% being singletons. This material consisted of PBMCs, taken from a glioma patient whose treatment included an IDH1 peptide vaccine. The chain is built from TRBV2 and TRBJ1-5, with D possibly being TRBD1 (6 bases). The clonotype originates from a man aged 25-40 years with glioma. The CDR3 is CASSEEGGNNQPQHF. The CDR3 bases are TGTGCCAGCAGTGAAGAAGGGGGAAACAATCAGCCCCAGCATTTT.